This T cell receptor (beta chain) appears in the sequencing data of a study of T cells in Graves' hyperthyroidism and ophthalmopathy (dated by TCRdb to between 2019 and 2020). In terms of the full investigation: Peripheral blood samples were taken at initial diagnosis, before any treatment was given. The paper describes TCR Vbeta CDR3 sequencing of around 130 peripheral blood samples, made up of some 42 ophthalmopathy patients, more than 70 hyperthyroidism patients and around 17 progressor patients. After blood sampling, hyperthyroidism patients were treated with methimazole at a starting dose of 30 mg daily, and ophthalmopathy patients were treated with high-dose intravenous methylprednisolone. In addition, the study compared T-cell repertoires in thyroid tissue and in blood from about 6 Graves' hyperthyroidism patients. For training and testing, the 100 or so patients in the discovery cohort were randomly divided in a 7:3 ratio. To identify distinguishing TCR V-J signatures, a discovery cohort of some 99 patients was used, comprising 40 to 45 with Graves' ophthalmopathy and about 59 with stable Graves' hyperthyroidism. Whether ophthalmopathy could be predicted prospectively was tested in an independent validation cohort made up of about 18 hyperthyroidism patients plus 17 patients who later progressed to ophthalmopathy.

Unmatched junction bases come to 11, with V trimmed by 5 bases and J by 5 bases. From cysteine to phenylalanine, the CDR3 is 15 amino acids long. The only DNA kept is the CDR3, 45 bases in frame from the first base. Per the germline V gene (reference sequence), SEHNR is the CDR1 and FQNEAQ is the CDR2. What the authors observed across the whole study: A model built on a 13 V-J signature distinguished ophthalmopathy from stable hyperthyroidism, reaching about 89% sensitivity and about 81% specificity in cross-validation and 80%/75% in testing. No statistical method was used to fix the sample size in advance, and group allocation was not hidden from the investigators. Most expanded thyroid clonotypes (frequency above 0.001) were also detected in blood, a finding suggesting that blood repertoires may reflect thyroid immune responses. During validation, the model predicted progression to ophthalmopathy a median of roughly 7.1 months ahead of onset, with around 71% sensitivity and 72% to 85% specificity.

Graves' hyperthyroidism was defined as stable when no progression to ophthalmopathy occurred over 18 months of follow-up. The hyperthyroidism patients were between 18 and 65 years old and newly diagnosed, with a disease duration of less than 2 months. Any patient with an uncontrolled infection, another autoimmune disease, pregnancy or lactation was excluded. Diagnoses were established on the basis of clinical symptoms, serum thyroxine and TRAb, thyroid ultrasound, and orbital computed tomography. PBMCs were separated from approximately 10 ml of fresh peripheral blood using Ficoll-Paque density gradient centrifugation. Total RNA was extracted with Trizol reagent, and quality was checked on an Agilent 2100 Bioanalyzer. The TCR beta CDR3 regions were amplified from RNA transcripts. The first round of RT-PCR for the TCR CDR3 was performed with the HTBI primer set and the Qiagen OneStep RT-PCR kit. Libraries were constructed in a second round of multiplex PCR, after which size selection and purification were carried out. Sequencing of the libraries was done on an Illumina HiSeq2000 using paired-end 100 bp reads. The paper's processing steps were these. SOAPnuke was used to process the raw data, with reads discarded if the reads contained adapters or uncalled bases, had a mean Phred below 15, or lacked an exact constant-primer or identifier match. High-quality paired reads were merged with COPE v1.2.5, and unique nucleotide sequences were defined as clonotypes. MiTCR v1.1 was used to align the clonotypes against IMGT TRBV, TRBD and TRBJ reference segments. The analysis was restricted to V-J combinations with a frequency above 0.0001, which together covered 99.2% of the repertoires. The TCS score was defined as F50 (clonal expansion) divided by E x V (chaos), with BLOSUM62-based TCRdist calculated between CDR3 peptides within each V-J. Welch's t-statistics and random forest reduced 500 to 650 V-J features to 13, which were used in a naive Bayes classifier (R e1071). TCRdb trimmed public reads at Q25 via fastp, called clones via MiXCR and kept in-frame beta chains. Every distinct CDR3 protein forms one entry, paired with its most common genes and DNA. The V and J calls, along with clone size, are taken from TCRdb and not from the paper's own processing. This sample gives hundreds of thousands of distinct CDR3 sequences in total; under 20% of them show up just once. The ten most abundant clones make up 3.8% of the sample.

This clonotype has at least ten counts. Its antigen is not yet known. Per-base quality was not reported, and no clone a single base away is much larger than it. This chain joins TRBV7-9 to TRBJ2-7, and TRBD1 matches 8 of the central bases. Sequenced input: blood. The receptor comes from a woman aged 25 to 39 with Graves' hyperthyroidism. The CDR3 is CASSLRQGIINEQYF. At the DNA level, the sequence is TGTGCCAGCAGCCTACGACAGGGGATTATCAACGAGCAGTACTTC.